The clone carrying this TCR beta chain is medium-sized by share. Antigen unknown. CFSE-labeled sorted T cells met regulatory or mature dendritic cells for under 6 days. The germline gives CDR1 LNHDA, CDR2 SQIVND (reference sequence). The junction had 5 bases not matched to a gene; V was cut back by 3 bases and J by 4 bases. CDR3 size: 15 residues. The protocol was immunoSEQ multiplex PCR, while the TCRdb copy is restricted to in-frame clones and leaves out a portion. The sample contains 4,000 to 5,000 clones, less than 80% of which appear only once. The entry originates in a study of regulatory dendritic cells for organ transplantation. Points from the study as a whole: Memory CD8+ clonal expansion seemed more limited with regulatory than mature dendritic cells.

The sample consisted of memory CD8+ T cells from blood cultured with dendritic cells. Subset: CD45RO+ memory T cells. This TCR derives from a human donor in good health. This chain joins TRBV19 and TRBJ2-2; 7 bases agree with TRBD2. This CDR3 reads CASSIVGTITGELFF. CDR3 sequence (DNA): TGTGCCAGTAGTATTGTTGGGACTATCACCGGGGAGCTGTTTTTT.